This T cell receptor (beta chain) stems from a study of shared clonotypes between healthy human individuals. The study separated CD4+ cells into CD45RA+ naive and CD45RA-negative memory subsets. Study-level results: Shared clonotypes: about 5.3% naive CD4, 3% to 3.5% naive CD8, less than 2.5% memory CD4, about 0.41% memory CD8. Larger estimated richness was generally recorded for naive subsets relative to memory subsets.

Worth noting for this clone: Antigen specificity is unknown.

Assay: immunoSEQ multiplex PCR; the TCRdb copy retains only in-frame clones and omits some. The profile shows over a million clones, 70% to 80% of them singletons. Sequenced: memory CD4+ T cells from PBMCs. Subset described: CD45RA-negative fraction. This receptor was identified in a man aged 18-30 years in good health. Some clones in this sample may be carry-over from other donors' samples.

CDR3 residues: CASRPPGSSYEQYF. CDR3 nucleotide sequence: TGCGCCAGCAGACCCCCGGGCAGCTCCTACGAGCAGTACTTC. The V call is TRBV5-1, the J call TRBJ2-7; D not certain. V was cut by 5 bases and J by 0 bases, with 12 bases left in between. Germline CDR1 and CDR2: SGHRS and YFSETQ. The CDR3 is made up of 14 amino acids.